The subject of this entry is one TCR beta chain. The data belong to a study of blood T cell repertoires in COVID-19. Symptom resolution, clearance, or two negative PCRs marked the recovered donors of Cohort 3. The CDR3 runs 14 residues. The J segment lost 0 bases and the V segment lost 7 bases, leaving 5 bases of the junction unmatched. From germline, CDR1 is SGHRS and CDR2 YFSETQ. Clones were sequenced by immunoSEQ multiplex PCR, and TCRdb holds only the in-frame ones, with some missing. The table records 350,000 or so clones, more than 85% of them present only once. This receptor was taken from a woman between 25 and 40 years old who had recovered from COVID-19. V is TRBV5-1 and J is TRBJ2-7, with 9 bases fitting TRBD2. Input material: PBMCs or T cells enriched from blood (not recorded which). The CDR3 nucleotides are TGCGCCAGCTCCGGGACTAGCAACTCCTACGAGCAGTACTTC. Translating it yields CASSGTSNSYEQYF. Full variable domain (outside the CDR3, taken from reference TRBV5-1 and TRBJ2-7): KAGVTQTPRYLIKTRGQQVTLSCSPISGHRSVSWYQQTPGQGLQFLFEYFSETQRNKGNFPGRFSGRQFSNSRSEMNVSTLELGDSALYLCASSGTSNSYEQYFGPGTRLTVT.